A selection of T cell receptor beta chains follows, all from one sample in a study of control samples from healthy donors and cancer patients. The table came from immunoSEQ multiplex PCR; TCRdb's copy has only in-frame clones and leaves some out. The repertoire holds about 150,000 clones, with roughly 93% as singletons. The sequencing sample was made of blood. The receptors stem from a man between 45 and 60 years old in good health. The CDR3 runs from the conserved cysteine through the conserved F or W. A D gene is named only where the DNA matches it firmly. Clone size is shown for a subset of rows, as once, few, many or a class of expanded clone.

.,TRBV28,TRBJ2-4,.,CASSLQGAKNIQYF,TGTGCCAGCAGCCTTCAGGGTGCCAAAAACATTCAGTACTTC
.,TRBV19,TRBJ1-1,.,CASSTVMNTEAFF,TGTGCCAGTAGCACAGTAATGAACACTGAAGCTTTCTTT
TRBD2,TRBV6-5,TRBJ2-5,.,CASQRGRGPETQYF,TGTGCCAGCCAGCGCGGGAGAGGTCCAGAGACCCAGTACTTC
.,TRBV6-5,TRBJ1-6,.,CASSYEGSFSPLHF,TGTGCCAGCAGTTACGAGGGTTCGTTTTCACCCCTCCACTTT
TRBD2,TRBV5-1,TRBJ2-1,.,CASSARVAGGQGNEQFF,TGCGCCAGCAGCGCTAGGGTAGCGGGAGGCCAGGGAAATGAGCAGTTCTTC
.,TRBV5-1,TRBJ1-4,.,CASSLSQAEKLFF,TGCGCCAGCAGCTTGAGCCAGGCTGAAAAACTGTTTTTT
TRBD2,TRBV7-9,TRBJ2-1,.,CASSLAQAGSSYNEQFF,TGTGCCAGCAGCTTAGCGCAAGCGGGGAGCTCCTACAATGAGCAGTTCTTC
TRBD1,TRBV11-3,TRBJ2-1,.,CASSLDRSGNEQFF,TGTGCCAGCAGCCTGGACAGGTCAGGCAATGAGCAGTTCTTC
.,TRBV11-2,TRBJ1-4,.,CASSLELSAHNEKLFF,TGTGCCAGCAGCTTAGAATTGTCAGCCCATAATGAAAAACTGTTTTTT
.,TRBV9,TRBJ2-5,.,CASSVHLDQETQYF,TGTGCCAGCAGCGTACACCTAGACCAAGAGACCCAGTACTTC
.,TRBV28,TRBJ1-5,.,CASSFSQPQHF,TGTGCCAGCAGTTTCTCTCAGCCCCAGCATTTT
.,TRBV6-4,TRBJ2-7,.,CASSVDSTLPYEQYF,TGTGCCAGCAGTGTGGACAGTACCTTACCCTACGAGCAGTACTTC
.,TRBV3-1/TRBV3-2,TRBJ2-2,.,CASSLAKGELFF,TGTGCCAGCAGCCTTGCGAAGGGGGAGCTGTTTTTT
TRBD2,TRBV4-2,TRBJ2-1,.,CASSQDRGSSGRGEQFF,TGTGCCAGCAGCCAAGACCGTGGGTCTAGCGGGAGGGGGGAGCAGTTCTTC
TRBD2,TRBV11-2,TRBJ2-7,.,CASSLGFAGGPDF,TGTGCCAGCAGCTTAGGTTTTGCGGGAGGGCCGGACTTC
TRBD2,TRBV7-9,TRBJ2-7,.,CASSSKTGLASEQYF,TGTGCCAGCAGCTCGAAAACGGGACTAGCGAGCGAGCAGTACTTC
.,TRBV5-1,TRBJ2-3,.,CASSFSVSGQNTDTQYF,TGCGCCAGCAGCTTTTCCGTCAGCGGTCAGAACACAGATACGCAGTATTTT
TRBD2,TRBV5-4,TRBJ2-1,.,CASSLERGFYNEQFF,TGTGCCAGCAGCTTGGAGCGGGGGTTTTACAATGAGCAGTTCTTC
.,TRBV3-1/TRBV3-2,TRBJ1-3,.,CASSQGMARYSGNTIYF,TGTGCCAGCAGCCAAGGAATGGCGAGATACTCTGGAAACACCATATATTTT
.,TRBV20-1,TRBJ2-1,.,CSASRADEQFF,TGCAGTGCTTCCCGAGCGGATGAGCAGTTCTTC
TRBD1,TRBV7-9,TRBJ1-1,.,CASSLGQGFPEAFF,TGTGCCAGCAGCTTAGGACAGGGGTTCCCTGAAGCTTTCTTT
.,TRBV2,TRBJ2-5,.,CASSVYSETQYF,TGTGCCAGCAGTGTCTATTCGGAGACCCAGTACTTC
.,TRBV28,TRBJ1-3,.,CASTLSGFSGENTIYF,TGTGCCAGCACTCTATCGGGGTTTAGTGGAGAAAACACCATATATTTT
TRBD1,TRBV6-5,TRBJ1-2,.,CASSQEQGALSGYTF,TGTGCCAGCAGTCAGGAACAGGGGGCGCTTTCGGGCTACACCTTC
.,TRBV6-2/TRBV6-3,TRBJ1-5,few,CASSYSKTRGYSNQPQHF,TGTGCCAGCAGTTACTCGAAAACCCGGGGATATAGCAATCAGCCCCAGCATTTT
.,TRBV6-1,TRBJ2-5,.,CASSETELVRETQYF,TGTGCCAGCAGTGAAACGGAACTAGTGAGGGAGACCCAGTACTTC
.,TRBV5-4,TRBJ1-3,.,CASSLARENTIYF,TGTGCCAGCAGCTTGGCACGCGAAAACACCATATATTTT
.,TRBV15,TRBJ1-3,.,CATSRYTGSGNTIYF,TGTGCCACCAGCAGATACACAGGGTCCGGAAACACCATATATTTT
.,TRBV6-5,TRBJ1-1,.,CASSYATGGTEAFF,TGTGCCAGCAGTTACGCGACGGGGGGCACTGAAGCTTTCTTT
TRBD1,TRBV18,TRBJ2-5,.,CASSPPGQGAGTQYF,TGTGCCAGCTCACCCCCGGGACAGGGTGCGGGGACCCAGTACTTC
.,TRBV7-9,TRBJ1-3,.,CASSLATAGASGNTIYF,TGTGCCAGCAGCTTAGCGACTGCGGGGGCATCTGGAAACACCATATATTTT
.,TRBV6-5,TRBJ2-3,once,CASSYVDTQYF,TGTGCCAGCAGTTATGTAGATACGCAGTATTTT
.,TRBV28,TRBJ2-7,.,CASSLTQATGEQYF,TGTGCCAGCAGTTTAACGCAAGCTACGGGAGAGCAGTACTTC
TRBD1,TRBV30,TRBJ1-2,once,CAWSNSGTGGAYGYTF,TGTGCCTGGTCCAACTCCGGGACAGGGGGTGCCTATGGCTACACCTTC
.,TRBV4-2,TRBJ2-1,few,CASSPRGRSSYNEQFF,TGTGCCAGCAGCCCGAGGGGGAGAAGCTCCTACAATGAGCAGTTCTTC
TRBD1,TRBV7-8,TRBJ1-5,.,CASSQRDRGNQPQHF,TGTGCCAGCAGCCAACGAGACAGGGGTAATCAGCCCCAGCATTTT
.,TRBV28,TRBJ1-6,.,CASSLGGDYNSPLHF,TGTGCCAGCAGTTTAGGGGGGGACTATAATTCACCCCTCCACTTT
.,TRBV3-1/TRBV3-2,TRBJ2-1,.,CASSQGGLFEQFF,TGTGCCAGCAGCCAAGGGGGACTTTTTGAGCAGTTCTTC
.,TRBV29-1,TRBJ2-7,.,CSVRTGRTSEYYEQYF,TGCAGCGTCCGGACAGGGAGGACTAGCGAATATTACGAGCAGTACTTC
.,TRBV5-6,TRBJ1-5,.,CASSLNLNNQPQHF,TGTGCCAGCAGCTTGAACCTAAACAATCAGCCCCAGCATTTT
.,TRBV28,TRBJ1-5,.,CASSPSRGPTQPQHF,TGTGCCAGCAGTCCCTCAAGGGGACCGACTCAGCCCCAGCATTTT
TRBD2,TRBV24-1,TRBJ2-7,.,CATSVAGGQYEQYF,TGTGCCACCAGTGTCGCGGGGGGCCAGTACGAGCAGTACTTC
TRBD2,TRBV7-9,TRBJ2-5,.,CASSFTSGSYRETQYF,TGTGCCAGCAGCTTTACTAGCGGGAGTTATAGAGAGACCCAGTACTTC
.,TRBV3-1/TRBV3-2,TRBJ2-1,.,CASSQVLLASAHNEQFF,TGTGCCAGCAGCCAAGTTCTGTTAGCCTCCGCCCACAATGAGCAGTTCTTC
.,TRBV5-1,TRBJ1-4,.,CASSLTQGEKLFF,TGCGCCAGCAGCTTGACCCAAGGCGAAAAACTGTTTTTT
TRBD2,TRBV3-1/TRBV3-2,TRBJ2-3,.,CASSQDRAGGRYTQYF,TGTGCCAGCAGCCAAGATAGGGCGGGAGGGAGGTATACGCAGTATTTT
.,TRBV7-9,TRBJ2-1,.,CASSLGVATNEQFF,TGTGCCAGCAGCTTAGGAGTGGCAACCAATGAGCAGTTCTTC
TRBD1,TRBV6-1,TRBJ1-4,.,CASSDRGGGETNEKLFF,TGTGCCAGCAGTGATAGGGGAGGGGGCGAAACTAATGAAAAACTGTTTTTT